This is a list of T cell receptor beta chains from one sample in a study of blood T cell repertoires in COVID-19. TCRdb's table, derived via immunoSEQ multiplex PCR, lists solely in-frame clones and lacks some. The sample holds around 140,000 clones, roughly 90% seen once. Sequenced: peripheral blood. The receptors derive from a man in his sixties with active or convalescent COVID-19. CDR3s include the opening cysteine and the closing phenylalanine or tryptophan. Each record gives: J gene, D gene, V gene, clone size, CDR3 protein, CDR3 DNA. D genes are given only for firm matches. Only part of the rows carry a size: once, few, many, or a class if the clone is expanded.

TRBJ1-1	NA	TRBV15	NA	CATSQGGSSTEAFF	TGTGCCACCAGCCAAGGCGGCAGTAGCACTGAAGCTTTCTTT
TRBJ2-3	TRBD2	TRBV25-1	NA	CASSAGTSGRADTQYF	TGTGCCAGCAGTGCCGGGACTAGCGGGAGAGCGGATACGCAGTATTTT
TRBJ2-7	TRBD1	TRBV6-5	NA	CASSRADRAYEQYF	TGTGCCAGCAGTCGCGCCGACAGGGCCTACGAGCAGTACTTC
TRBJ2-3	NA	TRBV7-3	NA	CASGLGRDRRTDTQYF	TGTGCCAGCGGACTAGGCCGGGACAGGCGCACAGATACGCAGTATTTT
TRBJ2-2	NA	TRBV25-1	NA	CASRSPDRPVTGELFF	TGTGCCAGCAGGAGTCCCGACAGGCCCGTGACCGGGGAGCTGTTTTTT
TRBJ1-1	TRBD1	TRBV7-9	NA	CASSLTGGTEAFF	TGTGCCAGCAGCTTGACAGGGGGAACTGAAGCTTTCTTT
TRBJ1-4	NA	TRBV19	NA	CASSPGQPNEKLFF	TGTGCCAGTAGTCCGGGACAACCAAATGAAAAACTGTTTTTT
TRBJ2-1	NA	TRBV18	NA	CASSPSGHDNEQFF	TGTGCCAGCTCACCCTCGGGACACGACAATGAGCAGTTCTTC
TRBJ2-5	TRBD1	TRBV7-6	NA	CASSSFGTGGLETQYF	TGTGCCAGCAGTTCTTTCGGGACAGGGGGCCTGGAGACCCAGTACTTC
TRBJ1-2	TRBD1	TRBV9	NA	CASSGGGTGGLGYTF	TGTGCCAGCAGCGGAGGCGGGACAGGGGGCTTGGGCTACACCTTC
TRBJ1-2	TRBD1	TRBV5-6	NA	CASSLVQGNYGYTF	TGTGCCAGCAGCTTGGTACAGGGGAATTATGGCTACACCTTC
TRBJ2-5	NA	TRBV28	NA	CASNTGTLTSPQETQYF	TGTGCCAGCAACACCGGGACTCTCACCAGTCCCCAAGAGACCCAGTACTTC
TRBJ2-2	NA	TRBV3-1/TRBV3-2	NA	CASSSRTPDGELFF	TGTGCCAGCAGCTCCCGGACACCCGACGGGGAGCTGTTTTTT
TRBJ1-5	NA	TRBV4-2	NA	CASSIRVHNQPQHF	TGTGCCAGCAGCATTCGGGTCCACAATCAGCCCCAGCATTTT
TRBJ2-3	TRBD2	TRBV7-3	NA	CASSLEGGLVTDTQYF	TGTGCCAGCAGCTTAGAGGGTGGACTAGTCACAGATACGCAGTATTTT
TRBJ1-2	NA	TRBV28	few	CASSLKRRAGVGYTF	TGTGCCAGCAGTTTAAAAAGGAGGGCGGGCGTCGGCTACACCTTC
TRBJ2-7	TRBD1	TRBV6-5	NA	CASSPDRGMPYEQYF	TGTGCCAGCAGCCCAGACAGGGGTATGCCCTACGAGCAGTACTTC
TRBJ2-7	NA	TRBV28	NA	CASSAAPPGDEQYF	TGTGCCAGCAGTGCCGCACCTCCGGGGGACGAGCAGTACTTC
TRBJ1-2	NA	TRBV28	NA	CASSRQYGYTF	TGTGCCAGCAGCCGCCAGTATGGCTACACCTTC
TRBJ2-1	TRBD2	TRBV2	NA	CASSGGTSGDEQFF	TGTGCCAGCAGTGGAGGGACTAGCGGGGATGAGCAGTTCTTC
TRBJ2-7	TRBD2	TRBV28	NA	CASLLAGGPNEQYF	TGTGCCAGCCTACTAGCGGGAGGGCCTAACGAGCAGTACTTC
TRBJ1-2	TRBD1	TRBV7-8	NA	CASSRQGAWGYTF	TGTGCCAGCAGCCGACAGGGGGCATGGGGCTACACCTTC
TRBJ2-2	NA	TRBV5-4	NA	CASSSGLVARNTGELFF	TGTGCCAGCAGCTCTGGGTTGGTAGCGAGGAACACCGGGGAGCTGTTTTTT
TRBJ2-3	NA	TRBV6-5	NA	CASRAGGDTQYF	TGTGCCAGCAGGGCAGGAGGGGATACGCAGTATTTT
TRBJ2-7	TRBD2	TRBV7-3	NA	CASSLGRGGSYEQYF	TGTGCCAGCAGCTTAGGACGGGGGGGTTCCTACGAGCAGTACTTC
TRBJ2-5	TRBD2	TRBV7-8	NA	CASSPAAGGLETQYF	TGTGCCAGCAGCCCCGCAGCGGGGGGGCTGGAGACCCAGTACTTC
TRBJ1-2	TRBD1	TRBV7-2	NA	CASSLGQGQGYGYTF	TGTGCCAGCAGCTTAGGACAGGGCCAGGGCTATGGCTACACCTTC
TRBJ2-1	TRBD2	TRBV24-1	few	CATSDRSGATRNEQFF	TGTGCCACCAGTGATCGTAGCGGGGCCACGCGGAATGAGCAGTTCTTC
TRBJ2-3	TRBD2	TRBV6-2/TRBV6-3	NA	CASSWTSGADTQYF	TGTGCCAGCAGCTGGACTAGTGGGGCAGATACGCAGTATTTT
TRBJ2-1	TRBD2	TRBV20-1	NA	CSPLRSGRAFF	TGCAGTCCCTTACGTAGCGGGAGGGCGTTCTTC
TRBJ1-5	NA	TRBV7-8	NA	CASSLSGNQPQHF	TGTGCCAGCAGCTTATCGGGAAATCAGCCCCAGCATTTT